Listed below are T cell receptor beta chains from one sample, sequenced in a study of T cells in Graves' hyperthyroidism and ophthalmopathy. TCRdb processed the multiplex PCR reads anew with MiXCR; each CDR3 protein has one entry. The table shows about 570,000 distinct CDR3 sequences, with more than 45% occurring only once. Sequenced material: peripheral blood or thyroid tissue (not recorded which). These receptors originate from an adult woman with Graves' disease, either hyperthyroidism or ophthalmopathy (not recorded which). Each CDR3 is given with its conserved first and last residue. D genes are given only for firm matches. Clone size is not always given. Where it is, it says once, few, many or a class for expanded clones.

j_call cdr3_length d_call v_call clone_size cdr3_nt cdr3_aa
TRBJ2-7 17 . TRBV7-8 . TGTGCCAGCAGCCAACCCCGCCGGGATATGGCATCCTACGAGCAGTACTTC CASSQPRRDMASYEQYF
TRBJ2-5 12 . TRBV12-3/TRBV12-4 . TGTGCCAGCAGTTTCGAGGGAGAGACCCAGTACTTC CASSFEGETQYF
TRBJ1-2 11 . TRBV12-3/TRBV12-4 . TGTGCCACGACCGGGACCTATGGCTACACCTTC CATTGTYGYTF
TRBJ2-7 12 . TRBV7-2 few TGTGCCAGCAGCTCCCAGCGTTCCGAGCAGTACTTC CASSSQRSEQYF
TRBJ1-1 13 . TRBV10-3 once TGTGCCATCAGGAGGGGGATTGGTACTGAAGCTTTCTTT CAIRRGIGTEAFF
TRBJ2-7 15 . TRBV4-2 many TGTGCCAGCAGCCGCTACCGGGACGTCTCCTACGAGCAGTACTTC CASSRYRDVSYEQYF
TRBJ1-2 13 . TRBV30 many TGTGCCTGGACACGCACCTCTAACTATGGCTACACCTTC CAWTRTSNYGYTF
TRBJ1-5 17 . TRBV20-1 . TGCAGTGCTCCAGGGCGGGGCGAGCTTAATAGCAATCAGCCCCAGCATTTT CSAPGRGELNSNQPQHF
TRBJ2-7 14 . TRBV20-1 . TGCAGTGCTAGAGCCCAGCAGGGTATCTACGAGCAGTACTTC CSARAQQGIYEQYF
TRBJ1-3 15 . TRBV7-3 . TGTGCCAGCAGCTTACAAGGAGCTACTGGAAACACCATATATTTT CASSLQGATGNTIYF
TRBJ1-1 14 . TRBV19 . TGTGCCAGCGCGGCGACAGCCATGAACACTGAAGCTTTCTTT CASAATAMNTEAFF
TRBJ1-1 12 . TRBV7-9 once TGTGCCAGCGCCTTCCCGAACACTGAAGCTTTCTTT CASAFPNTEAFF
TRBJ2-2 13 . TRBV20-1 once TGCAGTGCTATTGAGCAGAACACCGGGGAGCTGTTTTTT CSAIEQNTGELFF
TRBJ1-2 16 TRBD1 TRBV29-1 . TGCAGCGTTGTCAAAGAAGGGGCGCAGGGGGCGCTTGGCTACACCTTC CSVVKEGAQGALGYTF
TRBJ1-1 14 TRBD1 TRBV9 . TGTGCCAGCAGCGGCCAGGGACAGAGCACTGAAGCTTTCTTT CASSGQGQSTEAFF
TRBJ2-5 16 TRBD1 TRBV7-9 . TGTGCCAGCAGCTTCCTAACAGGGGGAGACCGGGAGACCCAGTACTTC CASSFLTGGDRETQYF
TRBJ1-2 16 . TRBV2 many TGTGCCAGCAGTGAATCGTCCGACGCTGCCCATGAGAGCTACACCTTC CASSESSDAAHESYTF
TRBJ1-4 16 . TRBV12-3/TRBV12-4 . TGTGCCAGCAGCTTGAATACGGACAGAACTAATGAAAAACTGTTTTTT CASSLNTDRTNEKLFF
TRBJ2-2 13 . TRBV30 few TGTGCCTGGAGTGCAGGAGGTCCCGGGGAGCTGTTTTTT CAWSAGGPGELFF
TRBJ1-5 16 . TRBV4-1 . TGCGCCAGCAGCCTAGGGTGGCGGCGGGGCAATCAGCCCCAGCATTTT CASSLGWRRGNQPQHF
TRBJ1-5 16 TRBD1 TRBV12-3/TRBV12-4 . TGTGCCAGCAGTAGAGGGACAGGGGAGGGCAATCAGCCCCAGCATTTT CASSRGTGEGNQPQHF
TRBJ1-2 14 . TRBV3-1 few TGTACCAGCAGCCCTCGGGAGTCTAACTATGGCTACACCTTC CTSSPRESNYGYTF
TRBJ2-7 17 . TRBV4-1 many TGCGCCAGCAGCCAAGAGGTGGGGGACTTAGGAGTTTACGAGCAGTACTTC CASSQEVGDLGVYEQYF
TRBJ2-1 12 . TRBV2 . TGTGCCAGCAGTGGTGGGTTGGATGAGCAGTTCTTC CASSGGLDEQFF
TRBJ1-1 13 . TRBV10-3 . TGTGCCATCAATGGTCGATGGCAAACTGAAGCTTTCTTT CAINGRWQTEAFF
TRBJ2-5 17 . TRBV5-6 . TGTGCCAGCAGCTTCAGGGAAGGGGTAGGGCGTGGGGCGACCCAGTACTTC CASSFREGVGRGATQYF
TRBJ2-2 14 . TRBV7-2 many TGTGCCAGCAGCTTAAGATGGAACACCGGGGAGCTGTTTTTT CASSLRWNTGELFF
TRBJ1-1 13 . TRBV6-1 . TGTGCCAGTAAACAGGGTTCTAGCACTGAAGCTTTCTTT CASKQGSSTEAFF
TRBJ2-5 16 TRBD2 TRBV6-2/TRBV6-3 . TGTGCCAGCAGTTACTCGACTAGCGGGAGAGGTGAGACCCAGTACTTC CASSYSTSGRGETQYF
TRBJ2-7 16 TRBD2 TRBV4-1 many TGCGCCAGCAGCCCCTCAGCCCTAGCGGGAGGCCGTGAGCAGTACTTC CASSPSALAGGREQYF
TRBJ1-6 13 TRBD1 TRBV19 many TGTGCCAGTAGCCTGGACAGGAATTCACCCCTCCACTTT CASSLDRNSPLHF
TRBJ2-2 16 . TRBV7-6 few TGTGCCAGCAGCTTACTGAGGGCAGCGAACACCGGGGAGCTGTTTTTT CASSLLRAANTGELFF
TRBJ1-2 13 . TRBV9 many TGTGCCAGCAGCCCACCAGGAGGGGTTGGCTACACCTTC CASSPPGGVGYTF
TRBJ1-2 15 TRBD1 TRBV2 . TGTGCCAGCAGTGAATATGGGGCAGGGGGTTATGGCTACACCTTC CASSEYGAGGYGYTF
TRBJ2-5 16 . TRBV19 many TGTGCCAGTAGTTCCCGCGGGGACCCAAGGTGGGAGACCCAGTACTTC CASSSRGDPRWETQYF
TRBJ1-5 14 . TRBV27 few TGTGCCAGCAGTTCGGCAGGGGTCAATCAGCCCCAGCATTTT CASSSAGVNQPQHF
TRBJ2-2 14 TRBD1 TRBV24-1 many TGTGCCACCAGTTTGACAGGGATCTCCGGGGAGCTGTTTTTT CATSLTGISGELFF
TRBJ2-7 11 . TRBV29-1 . TGCAGCGTTGAGTCGGGGGTCGAGCAGTACTTC CSVESGVEQYF
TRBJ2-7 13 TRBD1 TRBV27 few TGTGCCAGCAGTTTACTTACAGGGGACGAGCAGTACTTC CASSLLTGDEQYF
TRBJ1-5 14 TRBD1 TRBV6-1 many TGTGCCAGCAGTATACAGGGGATCAATCAGCCCCAGCATTTT CASSIQGINQPQHF
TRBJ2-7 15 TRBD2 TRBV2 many TGTGCCAGCAAGGTCAAGCGGGAGGACTCCTACGAGCAGTACTTC CASKVKREDSYEQYF
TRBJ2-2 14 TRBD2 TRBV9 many TGTGCCAGCAGCGTCCTAGCGGGAACGAAAGAGCTGTTTTTT CASSVLAGTKELFF
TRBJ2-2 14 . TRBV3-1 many TGTGCCAGCAGCCAAGAGGCAGTCACCGGGGAGCTGTTTTTT CASSQEAVTGELFF
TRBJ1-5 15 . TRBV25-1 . TGTGCCAGCAGTACCTCGGACGCCGCGGATCAGCCCCAGCATTTT CASSTSDAADQPQHF
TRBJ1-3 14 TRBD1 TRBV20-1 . TGCAGTGCTAGTGGGACAGTCTCTGGAAACACCATATATTTT CSASGTVSGNTIYF
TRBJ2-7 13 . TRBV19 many TGTGCCAGTAGTATGACACAGGGCTACGAGCAGTACTTC CASSMTQGYEQYF
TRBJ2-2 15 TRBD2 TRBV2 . TGTGCCAGCAGTGGAGCGGGAGCGAACACCGGGGAGCTGTTTTTT CASSGAGANTGELFF
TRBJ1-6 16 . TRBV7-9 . TGTGCCAGCAGCTTAGCTCGGGGGGTGACTGGTTCACCCCTCCACTTT CASSLARGVTGSPLHF
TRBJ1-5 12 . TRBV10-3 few TGTGCCATCAGTGATGCGAGTCAGCCCCAGCATTTT CAISDASQPQHF
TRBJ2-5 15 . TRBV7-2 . TGTGCCAGCAGCCGACAGGACGGACCTATGGAGACCCAGTACTTC CASSRQDGPMETQYF
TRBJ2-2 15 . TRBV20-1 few TGCAGTGCTAGAGGAAGAGCCTGGGGCACCGGGGAGCTGTTTTTT CSARGRAWGTGELFF
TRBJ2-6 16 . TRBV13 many TGTGCCAGTCCGGGACCGCCCTCCTCTGGGGCCAACGTCCTGACTTTC CASPGPPSSGANVLTF
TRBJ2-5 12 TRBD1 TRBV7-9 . TGTGCCAGCAGCTTAAGAGGGGACAGTCGGTACTTC CASSLRGDSRYF
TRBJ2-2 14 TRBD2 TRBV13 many TGTGCCAGCGGTAGCGGGAGGGCCCCCGGGGAGCTGTTTTTT CASGSGRAPGELFF
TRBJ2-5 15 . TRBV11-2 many TGTGCCAGCAGCTTAACCTCGGGTAGCCGGGAGACCCAGTACTTC CASSLTSGSRETQYF
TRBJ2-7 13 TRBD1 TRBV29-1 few TGCAGCGGAGGACAGGAGACAGGCTACGAGCAGTACTTC CSGGQETGYEQYF
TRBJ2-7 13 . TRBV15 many TGTGCCACCAGCAAGGGTGGCTCCTACGAGCAGTACTTC CATSKGGSYEQYF